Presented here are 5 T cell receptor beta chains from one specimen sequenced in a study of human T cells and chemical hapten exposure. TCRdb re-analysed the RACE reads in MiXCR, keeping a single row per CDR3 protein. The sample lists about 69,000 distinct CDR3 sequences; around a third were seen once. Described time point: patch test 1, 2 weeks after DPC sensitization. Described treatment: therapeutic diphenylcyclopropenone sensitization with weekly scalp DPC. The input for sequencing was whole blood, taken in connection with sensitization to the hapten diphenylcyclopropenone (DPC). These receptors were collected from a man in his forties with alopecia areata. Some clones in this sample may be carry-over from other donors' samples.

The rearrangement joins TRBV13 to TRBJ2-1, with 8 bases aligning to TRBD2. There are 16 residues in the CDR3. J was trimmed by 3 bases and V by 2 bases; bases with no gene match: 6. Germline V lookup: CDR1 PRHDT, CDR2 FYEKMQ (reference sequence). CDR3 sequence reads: CASSLWIAGNYNEQFF. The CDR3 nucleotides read TGTGCCAGCAGCTTATGGATAGCGGGAAACTACAATGAGCAGTTCTTC.

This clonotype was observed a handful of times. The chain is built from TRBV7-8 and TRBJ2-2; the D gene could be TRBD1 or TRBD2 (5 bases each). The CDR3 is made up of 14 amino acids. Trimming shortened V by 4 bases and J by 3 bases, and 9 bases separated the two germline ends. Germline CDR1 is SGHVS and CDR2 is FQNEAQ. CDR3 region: CASSSGTDTGELFF. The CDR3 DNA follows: TGTGCCAGCAGCTCAGGGACGGACACCGGGGAGCTGTTTTTT.

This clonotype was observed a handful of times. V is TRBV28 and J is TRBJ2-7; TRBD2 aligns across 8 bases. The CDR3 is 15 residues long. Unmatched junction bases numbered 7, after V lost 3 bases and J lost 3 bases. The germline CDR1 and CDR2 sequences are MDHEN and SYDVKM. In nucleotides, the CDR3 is TGTGCCAGCAGTTTGAGGGGCAGCGGGGGCTACGAGCAGTACTTC. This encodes CASSLRGSGGYEQYF.

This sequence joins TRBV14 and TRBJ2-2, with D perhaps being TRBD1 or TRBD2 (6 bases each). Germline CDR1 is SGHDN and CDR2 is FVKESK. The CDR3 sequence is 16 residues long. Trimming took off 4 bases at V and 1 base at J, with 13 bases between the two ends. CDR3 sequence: CASSPEGGKNTGELFF. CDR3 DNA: TGTGCCAGCAGCCCTGAAGGGGGGAAGAACACCGGGGAGCTGTTTTTT.

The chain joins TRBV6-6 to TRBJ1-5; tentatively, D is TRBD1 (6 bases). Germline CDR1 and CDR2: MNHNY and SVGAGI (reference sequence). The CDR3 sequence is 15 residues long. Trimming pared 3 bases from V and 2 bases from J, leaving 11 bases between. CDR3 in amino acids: CASSYSGVGNQPQHF. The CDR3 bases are TGTGCCAGCAGTTATTCAGGGGTTGGCAATCAGCCCCAGCATTTT.